Reported below is one TCR beta chain. Many counts were recorded for this clonotype. The antigen this receptor binds is unknown. No base quality values were provided; no much bigger clone lies one nucleotide off. This sample stems from a study of CD8 T cells in ankylosing spondylitis (dated by TCRdb to the late 2010s). Study-level background: To find TCR variants linked to disease, the study profiled T cell receptor beta repertoires in ankylosing spondylitis patients and healthy donors. In total, the full study cohort was made up of approximately 99 healthy donors and some 26 ankylosing spondylitis patients. Peripheral blood samples were taken, and synovial fluid was additionally collected from ankylosing spondylitis patients.

Sequencing took place on an Illumina HiSeq 2500. Quantitative 5'-RACE with molecular barcodes was used to prepare TCR beta libraries. In the paper's pipeline: Disease-linked TCR variants were identified with a new computational method built on a probabilistic model of VDJ rearrangement. The public reads were run again by TCRdb, first through fastp at Q25 and then through MiXCR, and only productive beta chains were kept. Rows merge per CDR3 protein into single entries with the most common DNA and genes. The V and J calls here are based on TCRdb, not the publication. The sample contains roughly 280,000 distinct CDR3 sequences, around 18% of them found a single time. Jointly, the top ten make up under 8.5% of the sample. The study at large found these results: Some TCR beta motif variants had previously been reported in synovial fluid and blood of reactive arthritis patients, which suggested common disease-initiation mechanisms. Blood from ankylosing spondylitis patients appeared to be characterized by a TCR beta motif made up of several highly homologous amino acid variants. In peripheral blood, the disease-linked clones were found at relatively low frequencies and had a CD8+ phenotype. The disease-linked clones were reported to be significantly enriched in matched synovial fluid samples from ankylosing spondylitis patients.

The sample was blood, either unsorted or a sorted T cell fraction (not recorded which). This receptor was identified in a male donor with ankylosing spondylitis or in good health (not recorded which).

CDR3 sequence: CASSLGPLEKLFF. The bases are TGTGCCAGCAGCTTAGGTCCCCTTGAAAAACTGTTTTTT. Recombination connected TRBV7-8 to TRBJ1-4, with the identity of the D gene unclear. The V and J ends are trimmed by 1 base and 7 bases, leaving 7 bases between them. As encoded in the germline V gene, CDR1 is SGHVS while CDR2 is FQNEAQ. From cysteine to phenylalanine, the CDR3 is 13 amino acids long. Just CDR3 DNA is preserved here, 39 bases in frame from base 1.